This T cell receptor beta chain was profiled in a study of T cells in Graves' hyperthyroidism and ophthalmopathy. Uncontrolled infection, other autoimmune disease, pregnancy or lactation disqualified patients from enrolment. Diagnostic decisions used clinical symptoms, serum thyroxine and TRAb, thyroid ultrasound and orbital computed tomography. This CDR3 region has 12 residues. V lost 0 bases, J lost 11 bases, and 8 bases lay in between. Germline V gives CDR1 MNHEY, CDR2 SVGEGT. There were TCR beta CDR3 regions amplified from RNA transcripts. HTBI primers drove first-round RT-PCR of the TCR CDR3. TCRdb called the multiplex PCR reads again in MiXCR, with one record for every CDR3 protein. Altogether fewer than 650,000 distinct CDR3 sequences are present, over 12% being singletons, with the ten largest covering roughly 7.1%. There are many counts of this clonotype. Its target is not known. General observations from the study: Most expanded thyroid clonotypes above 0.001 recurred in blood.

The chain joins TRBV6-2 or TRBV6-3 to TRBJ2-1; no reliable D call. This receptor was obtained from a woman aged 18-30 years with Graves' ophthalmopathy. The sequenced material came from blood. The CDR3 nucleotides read TGTGCCAGCAGTTACTCTGGCAGTAAGCAGTTCTTC. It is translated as CASSYSGSKQFF.